Below, 16 T cell receptor beta chains from the same sample are listed, as sequenced in a study of cytomegalovirus exposure and HLA in healthy donors. Clones were sequenced by immunoSEQ multiplex PCR, and TCRdb holds only the in-frame ones, with some missing. This sample has under 400,000 clones; around 86% occur once, and the top ten carry 0.83%. Sample: PBMCs. The receptors originated from a woman between 18 and 30 years old in good health and CMV-seronegative.

This rearrangement joins TRBV7-9 to TRBJ1-5; no clear D gene. Germline assignment: CDR1 SEHNR and CDR2 FQNEAQ (reference sequence). The CDR3 is 14 residues long. Between the trimmed V and J ends, which lost 2 bases and 1 base, there was a span of 6 bases. CDR3 loop: CASSLTTSNQPQHF. CDR3 DNA sequence: TGTGCCAGCAGCTTAACGACAAGCAATCAGCCCCAGCATTTT.

The gene calls are TRBV27 and TRBJ1-1; D uncertain. Germline values: CDR1 MNHEY, CDR2 SMNVEV (reference sequence). V was cut by 1 base and J by 3 bases, with 6 bases left in between. The CDR3 extends over 13 amino acids. In DNA form, the CDR3 reads TGTGCCAGCAGTTTATATCAGGACACTGAAGCTTTCTTT. Residues: CASSLYQDTEAFF.

This chain joins TRBV28 and TRBJ2-1; 11 positions match TRBD1. Germline values: CDR1 MDHEN, CDR2 SYDVKM. Losses at the gene ends were 6 bases for V and 7 bases for J; bases not matched to a gene: 5. The CDR3 runs to 14 residues. The CDR3 is CASRYGTGGNEQFF. Here the CDR3 DNA reads TGTGCCAGCAGATATGGGACAGGGGGAAATGAGCAGTTCTTC.

This clone was seen only once. This chain connects TRBV21-1 to TRBJ2-7; the tabulated D call, TRBD1, remains unverified against the DNA. TRBV21-1 is recorded as a pseudogene. The CDR3 consists of 14 residues. CDR3 DNA: TGTGCCAGCACCATAAGGGGCGAACTACTCGAGCAGTACTTC. Amino acid sequence: CASTIRGELLEQYF.

The rearrangement uses TRBV7-8 and TRBJ2-1; D is ambiguous. The CDR3 sequence is 14 residues long. Germline V lookup: CDR1 SGHVS, CDR2 FQNEAQ. With 4 bases removed from V and 3 bases from J, the gap between germline ends came to 10 bases. The DNA of the CDR3 is TGTGCCAGCAGCTCTGCTACTATCTACAATGAGCAGTTCTTC. Translating gives CASSSATIYNEQFF.

This clone was counted between two and nine times. V gene TRBV2 combines with J gene TRBJ1-5; D might be TRBD1 (6 bases). This CDR3 spans 15 amino acids. Germline CDR1 and CDR2: SNHLY and FYNNEI. V lost 1 base to trimming and J lost 7 bases, with 14 bases between them. CDR3 loop: CASSEVKGGRQPQHF. DNA for the CDR3: TGTGCCAGCAGTGAAGTGAAAGGGGGTCGGCAGCCCCAGCATTTT.

The rearrangement links TRBV10-3 to TRBJ2-1; 8 bases map to TRBD1. This CDR3 has 13 residues. Per the germline V gene, CDR1 is ENHRY and CDR2 is SYGVKD. Trimming cost V 11 bases and J 8 bases; bases outside gene matches: 11. The CDR3 DNA reads TGTGCCTCGAGGGGGACAGGCGGGGATGAGCAGTTCTTC. This gives the protein CASRGTGGDEQFF.

The chain links TRBV6-1 to TRBJ2-3; no definite D call. The germline gives CDR1 MNHNS, CDR2 SASEGT. V was clipped by 6 bases and J by 5 bases, with 6 bases between them. This CDR3 is built from 11 residues. The CDR3 spells CASRNLDTQYF. In nucleotides, the CDR3 is TGTGCCAGCAGAAACTTAGATACGCAGTATTTT.

The rearrangement links TRBV6-1 to TRBJ1-2; no clear D. Trimming left V 7 bases short and J 2 bases short, with 14 bases between. The germline V gene encodes CDR1 MNHNS and CDR2 SASEGT. This CDR3 is built from 14 residues. For the CDR3, the DNA is TGTGCCAGCACCCCTAGCCCGACAAACTATGGCTACACCTTC. This codes for CASTPSPTNYGYTF.

This clone was counted a few times. The chain employs TRBV28 and TRBJ2-7; 8 positions match TRBD1. This CDR3 is 14 amino acids long. The V gene end was trimmed by 3 bases and the J gene end by 5 bases; junction bases not matched to a gene: 6. Germline V gene sequence: CDR1 MDHEN, CDR2 SYDVKM. The CDR3 DNA follows: TGTGCCAGCAGTTTTCCGCAGGGGGCAGACGAGCAGTACTTC. Protein product: CASSFPQGADEQYF.

The chain carries TRBV11-1 and TRBJ1-5; TRBD1 is a possible D gene (6 bases). Germline-derived CDR1 and CDR2 are SGHAT and FQDESV (reference sequence). The CDR3 extends over 13 amino acids. V lost 1 base, J lost 7 bases, and 8 bases lay in between. CDR3 in amino acids: CASSLGRGQPQHF. In DNA, the CDR3 is TGTGCCAGCAGCTTAGGAAGGGGGCAGCCCCAGCATTTT.

This sequence joins TRBV5-4 and TRBJ1-1, with D possibly being TRBD1 (5 bases). Germline CDR1 SGHNT, CDR2 YYREEE (reference sequence). The CDR3 spans 11 residues. V lost 7 bases and J lost 8, with 12 bases in between. The CDR3 loop is CASGFGGEAFF. The CDR3 DNA reads as TGTGCCAGCGGGTTTGGGGGGGAAGCTTTCTTT.

This clone has only one observation. The genes are TRBV9 and TRBJ2-2; D perhaps matches TRBD1 (6 bases). Germline values: CDR1 SGDLS, CDR2 YYNGEE. The CDR3 has 16 residues. The ends were cut back, 0 bases at V and 6 bases at J, with 15 bases in the middle. This CDR3 is CASSVAPQGRAGELFF. In nucleotides, the CDR3 is TGTGCCAGCAGCGTAGCACCACAGGGTCGGGCCGGGGAGCTGTTTTTT.

The chain is built from TRBV7-9 and TRBJ2-5, with D maybe TRBD2 (7 bases). This CDR3 contains 12 residues. Germline assignment: CDR1 SEHNR and CDR2 FQNEAQ (reference sequence). V lost 7 bases to trimming and J lost 4 bases, with 10 bases between them. The CDR3 region is CASMRGRETQYF. DNA of the CDR3: TGTGCCAGCATGCGGGGGCGAGAGACCCAGTACTTC.

For the CDR3, the DNA is TGTGCCAGCAGCCAAGATAGCGGGGGGTCCTACAATGAGCAGTTCTTC. As protein: CASSQDSGGSYNEQFF. The chain links TRBV4-2 to TRBJ2-1; 10 bases match TRBD2. Germline assignment: CDR1 LGHNA and CDR2 YNFKEQ. J gave up 1 base and V 0 bases, and 0 bases lay outside the gene matches. The CDR3 extends over 16 amino acids.

V is TRBV6-7 and J is TRBJ2-1; 7 positions agree with TRBD2. TRBV6-7 is annotated as an ORF whose role is uncertain. The J segment lost 3 bases and the V segment lost 6 bases, leaving 8 bases of the junction unmatched. This CDR3 has 15 amino acids. This CDR3 reads CASSRGLSNYNEQFF. The CDR3 DNA follows: TGTGCCAGCAGCCGGGGACTATCCAACTACAATGAGCAGTTCTTC.